The sequence of this T cell receptor beta chain was determined in a study of blood T cell repertoires in COVID-19. Study at large: Sites in the United States, Italy and Spain provided acute and convalescent COVID-19 samples. T cells, B-cell-depleted T cells, or PBMCs supplied cDNA or gDNA.

In the source study's methods: Scientists estimated how many nucleated cells there were by amplifying reference gene primers. Assay: immunoSEQ multiplex PCR; the TCRdb copy retains only in-frame clones and omits some. V, J and clone size reflect that table, while D and trimming were determined from the DNA. This table holds roughly 230,000 clones, roughly 87% found once. The germline V gene encodes CDR1 MNHEY and CDR2 SVGEGT. Trimming took 4 bases from V and 8 from J, leaving 14 bases between them. The CDR3 spans 14 residues. The chain employs TRBV6-2 or TRBV6-3 and TRBJ1-4; D is uncertain. The TCR originated in a human donor in a cohort sampled during active COVID-19. Input material: peripheral blood. CDR3 in DNA: TGTGCCAGCAGTTCAAAGGACTGGAAAGAAAAACTGTTTTTT. As protein: CASSSKDWKEKLFF.